This TCR beta chain was retrieved from a study of Ad26.COV2.S vaccination and SARS-CoV-2 variants. Regarding the study as a whole: An underestimation of total T cell responses may have resulted from the TCR breadth and depth analyses.

Treatment: about 20 received Ad26.COV2.S at low or high dose, single or two shots; roughly 5 received placebo; per-sample allocation not given. The samples date from day 63 after the first vaccine or placebo injection. An adult donor aged 18-55 years was enrolled in Boston. Built on an Ad26 vector, the vaccine expressed Wuhan-strain SARS-CoV-2 spike. Trimming removed 2 bases at V and 6 bases at J, with 5 bases between. Germline lookup yields CDR1 MDHEN and CDR2 SYDVKM. The length of the CDR3 is 13 residues. Profiling relied on immunoSEQ multiplex PCR, and the TCRdb table lists in-frame clones only, not all of them. The sample yields about 350,000 clones, around 89% seen once. Comment on this clone: What it binds is not known.

This sample comprised peripheral blood, obtained in a trial of Ad26.COV2.S vaccine versus placebo. The TCR originated in a person between 18 and 60 years old who received the Ad26.COV2.S COVID-19 vaccine or a placebo. The rearrangement links TRBV28 to TRBJ1-6; D not resolved. The chain's CDR3 is CASSLTLNSPLHF. The CDR3 DNA follows: TGTGCCAGCAGTTTAACACTTAATTCACCCCTCCACTTT.